The 11 T cell receptor beta chains below all came from one sample that was sequenced in a study of tumor-infiltrating lymphocytes in primary liver carcinoma (dated by TCRdb to about 2017). The data were produced on an Illumina HiSeq 2500. TCRbeta-specific cDNA was reverse-transcribed from approximately 0.5 ug total RNA using a constant-region primer and ProtoScript II reverse transcriptase. Construction of the TCRbeta libraries relied on three nested rounds of multiplex PCR, following a slightly modified ARM-PCR procedure. Each of the first two PCR rounds ran for about 11 cycles using multiplex TRBV1-TRBV30 forward primers together with a Cbeta reverse primer. Using fastp at Q25 and MiXCR, TCRdb reprocessed the public reads and kept productive beta chains. Identical CDR3 protein sequences are pooled into one entry, listed with their most common genes and DNA. Present in this sample are almost 55,000 distinct CDR3 sequences, over 65% of which were seen just once. The ten largest clones capture around 25% of the sample.

Without any cell sorting, total RNA and DNA were co-extracted from around 18-30 mg of bulk tissue using the AllPrep DNA/RNA mini kit. Sequences were obtained from liver tumor tissue from sampling region 2. The cell subset or site label, as the study defines it: tumor region T2, inferior pole. The receptors originated from a man aged 40-50 years with primary liver carcinoma and hepatitis B virus infection.

As for this clonotype: A much larger clonotype is one base distant, so this may be a read error. This chain links TRBV2 with TRBJ2-1; either TRBD1 or TRBD2 may fit D (5 bases each). The CDR3 sequence is 14 residues long. Germline V gene lookup returns CDR1 SNHLY and CDR2 FYNNEI. CDR3 sequence (DNA): TGTGCCAGCAGTGGAGGGGAAACCTACAATGAGCAGTTATTC. Amino acid sequence: CASSGGETYNEQLF.

For this clonotype: A much larger clone differs from this one at a single base, so this may be a read error. The genes are TRBV21-1 and TRBJ2-1; TRBD1 is the table's D call and was not checked against the DNA. TRBV21-1 is a pseudogene segment. The CDR3 loop spans 16 amino acids. In nucleotides, the CDR3 is TGTGCCAGCAACAAGGACAGGGCCAGCTCCTACAATGAGCAGTTCTTC. Its protein is CASNKDRASSYNEQFF.

The genes are TRBV10-3 and TRBJ1-2; a possible D gene is TRBD1 (5 bases). With 0 bases removed from V and 0 bases from J, the gap between germline ends came to 17 bases. The length of the CDR3 is 18 residues. Germline V gene data show CDR1 as ENHRY and CDR2 as SYGVKD. The CDR3 loop is CAISESGHRSDTNYGYTF. CDR3 sequence (DNA): TGTGCCATCAGTGAGTCCGGACACAGGTCAGATACTAACTATGGCTACACCTTC.

A remark on this clonotype: The CDR3 does not close with the conserved phenylalanine or tryptophan, likely indicating a read error. This chain joins TRBV29-1 and TRBJ2-3, with TRBD2 matching 7 bases. Germline CDR1 is SQVTM and CDR2 is ANQGSEA. CDR3 length: 13 amino acids. The CDR3 protein is CSVRAGTTNTQYY. CDR3 coding DNA: TGCAGCGTTCGAGCGGGGACCACAAATACGCAGTATTAT.

J is TRBJ1-1 and V is TRBV29-1; no clear D gene. The CDR3 has 13 residues. Germline V gene data show CDR1 as SQVTM and CDR2 as ANQGSEA. Trimming shortened V by 3 bases and J by 1 base, and 9 bases separated the two germline ends. CDR3 DNA sequence: TGCAGCGTTGACGGAGCTACGAACACTGAAGCTTTCTTT. Encoded protein: CSVDGATNTEAFF.

The table lists this clonotype with a count of one. Because it lacks the conserved phenylalanine or tryptophan at the end, this CDR3 is likely a read error. The genes are TRBV5-1 and TRBJ2-6; TRBD1 aligns across 11 bases. The CDR3 covers 16 residues. The germline gives CDR1 SGHRS, CDR2 YFSETQ. J lost 2 bases, V lost 4 bases, and 2 bases had no gene match. The CDR3 loop reads CASSRTGGAGANVLTS. The CDR3 DNA sequence: TGCGCCAGCAGCAGGACAGGGGGCGCTGGGGCCAACGTCCTGACTTCC.

As to this clonotype: The junction departs from the called germline gene at one end, perhaps through a read error. V usage is TRBV4-1 and J usage is TRBJ2-1, with TRBD2 matching 12 bases. This CDR3 has 17 amino acids. CDR1 and CDR2 (germline): MGHRA, YSYEKL. CDR3 sequence (DNA): TGCGCCAGCAGCCACTCCGGACTAGCGGGATCCTACTATGAGCAGTTCTTC. As protein: CASSHSGLAGSYYEQFF.

Ten or more counts support this clonotype. V usage is TRBV6-6 and J usage is TRBJ2-5, with 9 bases fitting TRBD1. The length of the CDR3 is 14 residues. V gave up 7 bases and J gave up 3 bases; unmatched junction bases: 6. Germline loops: CDR1 MNHNY, CDR2 SVGAGI (reference sequence). The CDR3 bases are TGTGCCAGCAAAAGGGACAGGGAAGAAGAGACCCAGTACTTC. This sequence encodes CASKRDREEETQYF.

In the case of this clonotype: This sequence may be a read error, since a much larger clone differs from it by one base. This chain uses TRBV28 with TRBJ2-7; D is unresolved. The germline V gene encodes CDR1 MDHEN and CDR2 SYDVKM. Trimming left V 7 bases short and J 5 bases short, with 12 bases between. This CDR3 is built from 12 residues. The CDR3 is CASNHRPHEQYF. Written as DNA, the CDR3 is TGTGCCAGCAACCATAGACCCCACGAGCAGTACTTC. Using reference TRBV28 and TRBJ2-7 for the parts outside the CDR3, the full variable domain is DVKVTQSSRYLVKRTGEKVFLECVQDMDHENMFWYRQDPGLGLRLIYFSYDVKMKEKGDIPEGYSVSREKKERFSLILESASTNQTSMYLCASNHRPHEQYFGPGTRLTVT.

This clonotype was found once. The junction departs from germline at one end; a sequencing error may be responsible. The chain couples TRBV7-9 to TRBJ1-1, with D possibly TRBD1 on 5 matching bases. CDR1 and CDR2 (germline): SEHNR, FQNEAQ (reference sequence). The CDR3 consists of 12 residues. CDR3 residues: CASSLVAGIALF. CDR3 in DNA: TGTGCCAGCAGCTTAGTGGCAGGGATAGCTCTCTTT. Using reference TRBV7-9 and TRBJ1-1 for the parts outside the CDR3, the full variable domain is DTGVSQNPRHKITKRGQNVTFRCDPISEHNRLYWYRQTLGQGPEFLTYFQNEAQLEKSRLLSDRFSAERPKGSFSTLEIQRTEQGDSAMYLCASSLVAGIALFGQGTRLTVV.

The count of this clonotype is one. A single base separates this from a much larger clone, so it may be a read error. The chain links TRBV13 to TRBJ2-5; D ambiguous. The CDR3 contains 14 residues. The ends were cut back, 2 bases at V and 4 bases at J, with 11 bases in the middle. CDR1 and CDR2 (germline): PRHDT, FYEKMQ (reference sequence). For the CDR3, the DNA is TGTGCCAGCAGCTTACGGTCATGCGGAGAGACCCAGTACTTC. The encoded protein is CASSLRSCGETQYF. Looking up the rest from reference TRBV13 and TRBJ2-5 gives the full variable domain: AAGVIQSPRHLIKEKRETATLKCYPIPRHDTVYWYQQGPGQDPQFLISFYEKMQSDKGSIPDRFSAQQFSDYHSELNMSSLELGDSALYFCASSLRSCGETQYFGPGTRLLVL.